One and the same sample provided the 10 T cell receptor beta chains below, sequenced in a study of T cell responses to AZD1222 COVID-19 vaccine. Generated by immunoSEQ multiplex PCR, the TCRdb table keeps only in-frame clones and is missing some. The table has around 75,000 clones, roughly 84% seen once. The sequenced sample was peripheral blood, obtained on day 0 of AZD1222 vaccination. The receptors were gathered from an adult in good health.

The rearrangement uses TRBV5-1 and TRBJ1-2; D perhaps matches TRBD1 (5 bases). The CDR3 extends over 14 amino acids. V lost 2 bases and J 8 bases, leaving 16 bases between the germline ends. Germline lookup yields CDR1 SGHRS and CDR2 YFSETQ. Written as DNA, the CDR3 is TGCGCCAGCAGCTTCGGGACTCCCGGCGGGGGCTACACCTTC. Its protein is CASSFGTPGGGYTF.

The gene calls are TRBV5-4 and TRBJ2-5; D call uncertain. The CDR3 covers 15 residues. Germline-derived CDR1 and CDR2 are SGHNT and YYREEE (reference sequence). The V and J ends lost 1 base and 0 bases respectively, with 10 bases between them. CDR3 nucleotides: TGTGCCAGCAGCTTGTCGCAGGACCACCAAGAGACCCAGTACTTC. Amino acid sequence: CASSLSQDHQETQYF.

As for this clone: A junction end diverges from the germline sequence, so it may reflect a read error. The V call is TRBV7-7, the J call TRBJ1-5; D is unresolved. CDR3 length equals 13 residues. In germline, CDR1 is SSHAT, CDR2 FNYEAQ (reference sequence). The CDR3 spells CASSLDIGGPQHF. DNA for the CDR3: TGTGCTAGCAGCTTAGATATTGGAGGGCCCCAGCATTTT.

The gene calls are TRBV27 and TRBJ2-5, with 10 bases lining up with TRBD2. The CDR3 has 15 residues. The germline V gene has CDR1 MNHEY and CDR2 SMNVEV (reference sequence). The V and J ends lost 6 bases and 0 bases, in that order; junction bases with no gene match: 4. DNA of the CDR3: TGTGCCAGCAGCATGCTAGCGGGGGACCAAGAGACCCAGTACTTC. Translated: CASSMLAGDQETQYF.

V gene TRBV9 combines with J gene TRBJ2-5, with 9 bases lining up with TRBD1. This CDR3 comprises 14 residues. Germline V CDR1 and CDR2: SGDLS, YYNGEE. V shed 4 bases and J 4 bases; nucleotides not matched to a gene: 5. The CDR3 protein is CASSSRTGAETQYF. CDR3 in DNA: TGTGCCAGCAGCTCCCGGACAGGGGCAGAGACCCAGTACTTC. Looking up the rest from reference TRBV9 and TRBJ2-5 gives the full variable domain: DSGVTQTPKHLITATGQRVTLRCSPRSGDLSVYWYQQSLDQGLQFLIQYYNGEERAKGNILERFSAQQFPDLHSELNLSSLELGDSALYFCASSSRTGAETQYFGPGTRLLVL.

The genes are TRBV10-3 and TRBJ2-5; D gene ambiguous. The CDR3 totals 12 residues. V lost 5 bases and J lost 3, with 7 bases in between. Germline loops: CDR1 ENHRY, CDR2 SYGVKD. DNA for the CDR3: TGTGCCATCAGTCCACAGAAAGAGACCCAGTACTTC. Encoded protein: CAISPQKETQYF.

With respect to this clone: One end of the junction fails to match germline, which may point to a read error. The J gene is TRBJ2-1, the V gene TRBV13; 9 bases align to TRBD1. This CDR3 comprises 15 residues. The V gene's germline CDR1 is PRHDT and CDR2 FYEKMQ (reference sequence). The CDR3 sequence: CASSLGTGSYNEQFF. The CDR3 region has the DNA TGTGCCAGCAGCCTAGGGACAGGGTCCTACAATGAGCAGTTCTTC.

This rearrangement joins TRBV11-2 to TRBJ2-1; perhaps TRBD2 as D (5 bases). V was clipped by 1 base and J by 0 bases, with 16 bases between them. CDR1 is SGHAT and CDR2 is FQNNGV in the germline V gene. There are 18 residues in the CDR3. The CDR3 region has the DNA TGTGCCAGCAGCTTAGTTCCCCCCGGTGGGAGCTCCTACAATGAGCAGTTCTTC. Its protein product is CASSLVPPGGSSYNEQFF.

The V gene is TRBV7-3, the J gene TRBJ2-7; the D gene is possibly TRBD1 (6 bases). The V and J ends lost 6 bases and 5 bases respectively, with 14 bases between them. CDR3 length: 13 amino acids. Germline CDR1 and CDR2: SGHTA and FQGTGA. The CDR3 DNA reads TGTGCCAGCAGTCGCGTTCAGGGGAACGAGCAGTACTTC. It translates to CASSRVQGNEQYF. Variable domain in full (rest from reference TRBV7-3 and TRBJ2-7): GAGVSQTPSNKVTEKGKYVELRCDPISGHTALYWYRQSLGQGPEFLIYFQGTGAADDSGLPNDRFFAVRPEGSVSTLKIQRTERGDSAVYLCASSRVQGNEQYFGPGTRLTVT.

Written as DNA, the CDR3 is TGTGCCAGCAGTTACCGGTGGAACACTGAAGCTTTCTTT. It specifies CASSYRWNTEAFF. The chain links TRBV6-6 to TRBJ1-1, with no clear D. V lost 2 bases and J 1 base, leaving 5 bases between the germline ends. This CDR3 spans 13 amino acids. Germline V CDR1 and CDR2: MNHNY, SVGAGI (reference sequence).